This T cell receptor (beta chain) was documented in a study of shared clonotypes between healthy human individuals. The wider study: Participating donors consisted of a couple of women and a few men aged 18 to 49.

Profiled with immunoSEQ multiplex PCR; TCRdb holds only in-frame clones, not every one. The sample shows some 2,400,000 clones, about 94% of them seen only once. V lost 2 bases and J lost 8; bases outside the gene matches: 9. The germline V gene encodes CDR1 MGHDK and CDR2 SYGVNS. This CDR3 has 16 residues. Sequencing used naive CD4+ T cells sorted from blood. The subset denotes: CD45RA+ positively selected. The chain combines TRBV25-1 with TRBJ1-6; 7 nucleotides agree with TRBD1. The TCR sequence derives from a man in his late teens or twenties in good health. CDR3 nucleotide sequence: TGTGCCAGCAGTGAAAGGGGGCTCACAGAGTATTCACCCCTCCACTTT. As protein: CASSERGLTEYSPLHF.